This T cell receptor beta chain emerged from a study of blood T cell repertoires in COVID-19. Assay used: immunoSEQ multiplex PCR; TCRdb lists only in-frame clones, some missing. The table includes tens of thousands of clones, 65% to 85% detected once. Germline CDR1 reads LGHNT; CDR2 reads FRNRAP. Trimming pared 6 bases from V and 7 bases from J, leaving 21 bases between. There are 15 residues in the CDR3. This TCR was recovered from a man in his sixties or seventies with acute or convalescent COVID-19. This chain uses TRBV12-5 with TRBJ1-1; D possibly corresponds to TRBD1 (6 bases). Input material: peripheral blood. Written as DNA, the CDR3 is TGTGCTAGTGGGGTGGGACAAGGCCAAGCAGATGAAGCTTTCTTT. This gives the protein CASGVGQGQADEAFF.